This T cell receptor (beta chain) was sequenced during a study of blood T cell repertoires in COVID-19. Overall study context: In each case, the material was cDNA or gDNA derived from T cells, B-cell-depleted T cells, or PBMCs.

Two consecutive negative NP/OP PCR tests, clearance, or resolved symptoms defined Cohort 3 recovery. The CDR3 runs 13 residues. CDR1 is GTSNPN, CDR2 SVGIG, per germline (reference sequence). Trimming cost V 6 bases and J 8 bases, with 17 bases left between them. Assay used: immunoSEQ multiplex PCR; TCRdb lists only in-frame clones, some missing. Among a few hundred thousand clones, 80% to 90% were seen once, and the ten largest hold around 5%. Source material: PBMCs or T cells enriched from blood (not recorded which). The rearrangement links TRBV30 to TRBJ2-1; tentatively, D is TRBD2 (8 bases). This sequence was found in a man under 40 who had recovered from COVID-19. CDR3 nucleotide sequence: TGTGCCTGCGGGAGGGGGCCTGGTGATGAGCAGTTCTTC. It is translated as CACGRGPGDEQFF.